A selection of T cell receptor beta chains follows, all from one sample in a study of PD-1 blockade in mismatch repair-deficient tumors. The repertoire was sequenced with immunoSEQ multiplex PCR; TCRdb's copy has only in-frame clones and lacks some. The sample gives 100,000 or so clones, 82% of which show up once; approximately 6.5% is in the top ten. Specimen: peripheral blood, collected about 33 weeks after starting pembrolizumab. The receptors here all came from an adult with mismatch repair-deficient cancer. Both conserved end residues are trimmed from each CDR3. A D gene is named only where the DNA matches it firmly.

CDR3 protein: ASSLLSSTEAF
CDR3 length: 11
V gene: TRBV7-2
D gene: NA

CDR3 protein: ASSPAGARDTQY
CDR3 length: 12
V gene: TRBV7-3
D gene: NA

CDR3 protein: ASSLGTGGMRPYEQY
CDR3 length: 15
V gene: TRBV18
D gene: TRBD1

CDR3 protein: ASSIDPRQKSDNYGYT
CDR3 length: 16
V gene: TRBV5-1
D gene: NA

CDR3 protein: ASSKPDREAF
CDR3 length: 10
V gene: TRBV6-1
D gene: NA

CDR3 protein: AISEYGPRGITDTQY
CDR3 length: 15
V gene: TRBV10-3
D gene: NA

CDR3 protein: TSSQEGLRRKKRIGELF
CDR3 length: 17
V gene: TRBV1
D gene: NA

CDR3 protein: ASSHTLGGQETQY
CDR3 length: 13
V gene: TRBV7-2
D gene: NA

CDR3 protein: ASLSQGGLAGFHEQF
CDR3 length: 15
V gene: TRBV19
D gene: TRBD2

CDR3 protein: ASSLDPGGGNEQF
CDR3 length: 13
V gene: TRBV5-4
D gene: NA

CDR3 protein: ARSPGTSSYEQY
CDR3 length: 12
V gene: TRBV5-3
D gene: TRBD2